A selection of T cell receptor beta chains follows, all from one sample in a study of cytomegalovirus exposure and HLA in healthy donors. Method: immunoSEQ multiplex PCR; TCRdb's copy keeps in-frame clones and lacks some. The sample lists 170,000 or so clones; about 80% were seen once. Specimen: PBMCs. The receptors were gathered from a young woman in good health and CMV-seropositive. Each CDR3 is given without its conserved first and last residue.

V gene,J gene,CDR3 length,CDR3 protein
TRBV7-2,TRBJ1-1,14,ASSLKGQGSLPEAF
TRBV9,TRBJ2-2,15,ASSVPSGGAGTGELF
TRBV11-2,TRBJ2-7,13,ASSRSPDFSYEQY
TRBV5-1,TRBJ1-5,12,ASSSGQGNQPQH
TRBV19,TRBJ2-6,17,ASSIFGTVTHSGANVLT
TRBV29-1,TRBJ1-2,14,SVETTGKGFTYGYT
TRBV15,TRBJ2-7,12,ATSREKGTYEQY
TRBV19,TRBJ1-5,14,ASRPGVGGSNQPQH
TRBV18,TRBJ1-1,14,ASFPGTGYMNTEAF
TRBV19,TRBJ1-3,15,ASSLPMITNSGNTIY
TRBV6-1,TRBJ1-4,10,ASKRANEKLF
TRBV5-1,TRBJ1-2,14,ASSRSGELGLDGYT
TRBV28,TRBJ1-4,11,ATKVGGEEKLF
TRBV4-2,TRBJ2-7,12,ASSQTQGNNEQY
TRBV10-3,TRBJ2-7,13,AISPGTGGKYEQY
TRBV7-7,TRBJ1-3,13,ASSLSPQPGNTIY
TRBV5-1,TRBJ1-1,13,ASSLGHNMNTEAF
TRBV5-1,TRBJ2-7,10,ASSLTGYEQY
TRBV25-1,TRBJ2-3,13,ASSETAGGPATQY
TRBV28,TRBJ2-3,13,ASSWTSGGAVTQY
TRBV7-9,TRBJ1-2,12,ASSVSDRAHGYT
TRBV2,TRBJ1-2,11,ASSEVGLYGYT
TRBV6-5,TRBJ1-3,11,ASSTGLGNTIY
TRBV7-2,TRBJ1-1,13,ASSLSTVMNTEAF
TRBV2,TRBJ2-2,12,ASSETGYTGELF
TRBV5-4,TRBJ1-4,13,ASSQNPRGNEKLF